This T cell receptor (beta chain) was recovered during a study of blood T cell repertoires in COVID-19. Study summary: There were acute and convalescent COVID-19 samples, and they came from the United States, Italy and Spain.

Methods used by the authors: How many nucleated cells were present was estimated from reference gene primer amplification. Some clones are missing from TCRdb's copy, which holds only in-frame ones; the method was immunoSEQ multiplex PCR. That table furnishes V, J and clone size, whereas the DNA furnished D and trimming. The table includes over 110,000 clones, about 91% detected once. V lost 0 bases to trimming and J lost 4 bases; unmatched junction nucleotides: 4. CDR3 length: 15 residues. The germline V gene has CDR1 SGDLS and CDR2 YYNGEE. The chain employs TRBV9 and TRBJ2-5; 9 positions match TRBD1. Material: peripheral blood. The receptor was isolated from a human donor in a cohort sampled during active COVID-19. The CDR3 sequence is CASSVEQGAGETQYF. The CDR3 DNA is TGTGCCAGCAGCGTAGAACAGGGGGCGGGAGAGACCCAGTACTTC. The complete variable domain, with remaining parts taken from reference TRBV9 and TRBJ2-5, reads DSGVTQTPKHLITATGQRVTLRCSPRSGDLSVYWYQQSLDQGLQFLIQYYNGEERAKGNILERFSAQQFPDLHSELNLSSLELGDSALYFCASSVEQGAGETQYFGPGTRLLVL.